The T cell receptor beta chain described here comes from a study of T-cell memory formation after mild COVID-19 (dated by TCRdb to the early 2020s). General notes on the study: TCR sequence clusters from the two donors were largely donor specific. In two donors, T-cell clones that expanded and contracted after mild COVID-19 were followed by sequencing TCRalpha and TCRbeta repertoires longitudinally. Two young, previously healthy adult volunteers made up the cohort, one male and one female. Here is what the overall study found, with its caveats: Whether the second-wave clones peaking on day 37 were SARS-CoV-2 specific was not confirmed. Some responding clones were found in pre-infection memory, which suggests that pre-existing cross-reactive memory T cells took part in the SARS-CoV-2 response. Clones that contracted from day 15 to 85 showed balanced CD4/CD8 phenotypes, whereas a second wave of clones that expanded from day 15 to 37 leaned towards CD4+. Contracting CD4+ clones were found mainly in CM and EM memory subsets, while CD8+ clones were enriched in EMRA. Only two mild cases were covered by the study, and larger cohorts that include severe cases with pre-infection samples were considered necessary.

In the germline V gene, CDR1 corresponds to SGHDT and CDR2 to YYEEEE. Spanning cysteine to phenylalanine, the CDR3 consists of 15 amino acids. CDR3 DNA is the only sequence kept; it has 45 bases, read in frame from the first base. V drops 4 bases and J drops 5 bases, leaving 16 bases in between. PBMCs were isolated by Ficoll-Paque density gradient centrifugation. This clonotype was picked up one time. The specificity of this receptor is unknown. Base qualities are not provided; no much larger clone lies one nucleotide away. A single read constitutes weak evidence. The sample was run on an Illumina NovaSeq 6000. TCRalpha and TCRbeta cDNA libraries were built by 5'RACE with constant-segment primers, adding sample barcodes and unique molecular identifiers. Trizol reagent was used to extract RNA from every sample. The libraries were amplified in two PCR steps, and the second step added a second sample barcode and Illumina TruSeq adapters. Sequencing of libraries was performed on an Illumina NovaSeq with 2 x 150 bp paired-end reads. Concerning the study's data processing: Reads were demultiplexed and collapsed into UMI-guided consensus sequences with migec v1.2.7. Using mixcr v2.1.11, UMI consensuses were aligned to TRA and TRB V and J templates and then assembled into clonotypes. Clonotypes were classified as expanded or contracted when called significant by both edgeR and NoisET, with noise models trained on biological replicates. For edgeR calls, the cutoffs were a false discovery rate-adjusted p below 0.01 and a log2 fold-change threshold of 1. As an exploratory analysis of dynamics, max-normalized trajectories of the 1000 most abundant clonotypes were examined with PCA combined with hierarchical clustering. Separately sequenced CD4+ and CD8+ repertoires were used to assign a CD4 or CD8 phenotype to each responding clone. TCRdb itself trimmed the public reads at Q25 with fastp, ran MiXCR and retained productive beta chains. For every CDR3 protein sequence, its rows merge into one entry that carries the most common genes and DNA. The V and J calls and clone size come from TCRdb's table, not from the authors' own analysis. The sample records about 88,000 distinct CDR3 sequences, around 27% of which are singletons. Of the sample, approximately 45% falls within the top ten clones.

The receptor was isolated from a man younger than 35 who had mild COVID-19 (a few samples of this study predate the infection). The sample titles of this study are shuffled in the database, so cell type and time point are left out; the donor was told from shared clones. Source material: PBMCs or a T cell subset sorted from them (not recorded which). The chain joins TRBV5-6 to TRBJ2-1; the D region possibly corresponds to TRBD1 (8 bases align). The DNA sequence is given as TGTGCCAGCAGCCCCTGGACAGGGAGGGACAATGAGCAGTTCTTC. It translates as CASSPWTGRDNEQFF.